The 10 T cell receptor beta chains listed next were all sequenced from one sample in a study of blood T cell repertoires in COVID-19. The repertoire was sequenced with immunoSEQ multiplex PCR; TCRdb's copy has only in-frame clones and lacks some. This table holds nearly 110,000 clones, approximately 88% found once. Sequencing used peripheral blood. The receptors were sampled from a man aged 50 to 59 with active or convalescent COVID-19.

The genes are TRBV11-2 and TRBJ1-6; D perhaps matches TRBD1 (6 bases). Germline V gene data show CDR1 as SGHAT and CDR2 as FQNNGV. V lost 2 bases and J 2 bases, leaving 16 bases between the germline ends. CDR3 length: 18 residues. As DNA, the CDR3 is TGTGCCAGCAGCTTACCCTTCGGGGGGGGGCCCTATAATTCACCCCTCCACTTT. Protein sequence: CASSLPFGGGPYNSPLHF.

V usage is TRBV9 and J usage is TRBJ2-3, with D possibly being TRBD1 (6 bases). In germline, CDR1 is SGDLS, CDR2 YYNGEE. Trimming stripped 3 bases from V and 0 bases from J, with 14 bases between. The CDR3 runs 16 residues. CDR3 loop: CASSEDRQASTDTQYF. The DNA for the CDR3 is TGTGCCAGCAGCGAGGATCGACAGGCTAGCACAGATACGCAGTATTTT.

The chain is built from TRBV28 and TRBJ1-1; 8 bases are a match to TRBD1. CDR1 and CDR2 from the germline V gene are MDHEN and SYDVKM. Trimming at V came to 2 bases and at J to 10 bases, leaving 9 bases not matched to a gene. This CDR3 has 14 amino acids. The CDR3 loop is CASSLTTGVLRAFF. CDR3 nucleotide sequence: TGTGCCAGCAGTTTAACGACAGGGGTCCTTCGAGCTTTCTTT.

The DNA for the CDR3 is TGTGCCAGCAGAAGACAGCCATTGGACACTGAAGCTTTCTTT. As protein: CASRRQPLDTEAFF. The V gene is TRBV6-5, the J gene TRBJ1-1; D possibly corresponds to TRBD1 (5 bases). Germline CDR1 is MNHEY and CDR2 is SVGAGI. V lost 6 bases and J 3 bases, leaving 14 bases between the germline ends. The CDR3 length is 14 residues.

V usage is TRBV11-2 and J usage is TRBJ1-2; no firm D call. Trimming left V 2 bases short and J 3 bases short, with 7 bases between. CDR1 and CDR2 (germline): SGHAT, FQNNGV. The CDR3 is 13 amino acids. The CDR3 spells CASSLSQDYGYTF. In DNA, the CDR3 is TGTGCCAGCAGCTTAAGCCAGGACTATGGCTACACCTTC.

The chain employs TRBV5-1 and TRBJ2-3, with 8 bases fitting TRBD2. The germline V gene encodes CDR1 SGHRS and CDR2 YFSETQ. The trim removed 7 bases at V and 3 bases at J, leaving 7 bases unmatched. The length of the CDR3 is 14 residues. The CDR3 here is CASGPLAGTDTQYF. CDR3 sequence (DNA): TGCGCCAGCGGACCCTTAGCGGGAACAGATACGCAGTATTTT.

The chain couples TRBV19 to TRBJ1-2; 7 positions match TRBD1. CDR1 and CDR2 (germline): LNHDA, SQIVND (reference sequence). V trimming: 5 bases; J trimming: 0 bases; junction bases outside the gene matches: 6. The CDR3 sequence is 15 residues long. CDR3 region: CASSVNQGANYGYTF. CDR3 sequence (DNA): TGTGCCAGTAGTGTGAACCAGGGGGCTAACTATGGCTACACCTTC.

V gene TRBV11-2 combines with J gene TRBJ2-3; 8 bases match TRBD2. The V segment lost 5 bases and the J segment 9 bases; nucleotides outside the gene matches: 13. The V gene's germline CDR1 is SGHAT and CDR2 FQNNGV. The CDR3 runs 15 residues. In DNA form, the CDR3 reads TGTGCCAGCAGCATCCCGGGACTAGGGTCGGAGACGCAGTATTTT. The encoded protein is CASSIPGLGSETQYF. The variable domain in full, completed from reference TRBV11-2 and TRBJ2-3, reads EAGVAQSPRYKIIEKRQSVAFWCNPISGHATLYWYQQILGQGPKLLIQFQNNGVVDDSQLPKDRFSAERLKGVDSTLKIQPAKLEDSAVYLCASSIPGLGSETQYFGPGTRLTVL.

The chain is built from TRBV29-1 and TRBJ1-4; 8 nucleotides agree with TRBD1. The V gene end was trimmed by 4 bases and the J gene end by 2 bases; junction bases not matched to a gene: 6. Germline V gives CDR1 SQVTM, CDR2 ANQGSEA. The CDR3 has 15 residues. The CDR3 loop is CSVAGGAMTNEKLFF. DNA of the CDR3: TGCAGCGTTGCAGGGGGCGCGATGACTAATGAAAAACTGTTTTTT. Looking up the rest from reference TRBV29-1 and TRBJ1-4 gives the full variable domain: SAVISQKPSRDICQRGTSLTIQCQVDSQVTMMFWYRQQPGQSLTLIATANQGSEATYESGFVIDKFPISRPNLTFSTLTVSNMSPEDSSIYLCSVAGGAMTNEKLFFGSGTQLSVL.

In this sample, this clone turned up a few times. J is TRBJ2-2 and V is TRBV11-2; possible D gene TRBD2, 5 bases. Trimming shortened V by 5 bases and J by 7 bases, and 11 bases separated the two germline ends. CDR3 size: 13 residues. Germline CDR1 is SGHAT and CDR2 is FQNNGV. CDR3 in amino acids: CASSLIRGGELFF. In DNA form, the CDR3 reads TGTGCCAGCAGCCTCATTCGGGGCGGGGAGCTGTTTTTT.